This T cell receptor beta chain was recovered during a study of T cells in Graves' hyperthyroidism and ophthalmopathy. Study details: Peripheral blood was taken when the disease was first diagnosed, before any treatment began.

Overall study findings and caveats: Ophthalmopathy onset followed model prediction by a median approximately seven months. Ophthalmopathy and stable hyperthyroidism were separated by a 13 V-J model.

Trimming took 7 bases from V and 3 from J, leaving 5 bases between them. Germline loops: CDR1 SGDLS, CDR2 YYNGEE. The CDR3 is 11 residues long. Cells are PBMCs isolated from about 10 ml of fresh blood. Amplification yielded TCR beta CDR3 regions, with RNA transcripts as the source. First-round RT-PCR targeting the TCR CDR3 was performed with the HTBI primer set. TCRdb ran MiXCR on the multiplex PCR reads and lists one entry per CDR3 protein. This table has hundreds of thousands of distinct CDR3 sequences, about a third appearing once. As regards this clonotype: Antigen specificity is unknown.

This chain links TRBV9 with TRBJ1-5; TRBD1 might be the D (5 bases). This clonotype was obtained from a woman aged 35 to 49 with Graves' hyperthyroidism. The sample was blood. CDR3 bases: TGTGCCAGCGGGACCAATCAGCCCCAGCATTTT. Its protein product is CASGTNQPQHF.